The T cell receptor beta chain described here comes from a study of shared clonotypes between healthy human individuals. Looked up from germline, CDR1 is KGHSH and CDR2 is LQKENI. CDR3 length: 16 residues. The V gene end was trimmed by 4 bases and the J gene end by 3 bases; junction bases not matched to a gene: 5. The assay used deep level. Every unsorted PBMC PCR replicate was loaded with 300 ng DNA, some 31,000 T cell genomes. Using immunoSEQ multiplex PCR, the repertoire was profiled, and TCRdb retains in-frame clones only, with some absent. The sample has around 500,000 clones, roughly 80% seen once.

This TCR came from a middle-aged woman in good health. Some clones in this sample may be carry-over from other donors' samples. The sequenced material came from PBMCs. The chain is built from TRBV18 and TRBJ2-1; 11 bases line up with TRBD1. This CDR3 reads CASSHTGTGGYNEQFF. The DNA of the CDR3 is TGTGCCAGCTCACATACCGGGACAGGGGGCTACAATGAGCAGTTCTTC. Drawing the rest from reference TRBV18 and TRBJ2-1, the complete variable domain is NAGVMQNPRHLVRRRGQEARLRCSPMKGHSHVYWYRQLPEEGLKFMVYLQKENIIDESGMPKERFSAEFPKEGPSILRIQQVVRGDSAAYFCASSHTGTGGYNEQFFGPGTRLTVL.